This T cell receptor beta chain appears in the sequencing data of a study of T cell responses to AZD1222 COVID-19 vaccine. Data came from immunoSEQ multiplex PCR; TCRdb stores just in-frame clones and leaves some out. The repertoire holds 90,000 to 120,000 clones, with about 95% as singletons. The sample consisted of peripheral blood, taken on day 0 of AZD1222 vaccination. This receptor was obtained from an adult in good health.

The CDR3 spells CSVARGTDTQYF. CDR3 DNA: TGCAGCGTTGCCCGGGGAACAGATACGCAGTATTTT. The rearrangement links TRBV29-1 to TRBJ2-3, with a possible D match to TRBD2 (5 bases). CDR1 is SQVTM, CDR2 ANQGSEA, per germline. CDR3 size: 12 residues. Deletions cut 4 bases from V and 3 bases from J, with 8 bases between.